Presented here are 20 T cell receptor beta chains from one specimen sequenced in a study of T cells in Graves' hyperthyroidism and ophthalmopathy. Researchers amplified the TCR beta CDR3 regions from RNA transcripts. Using the HTBI primer set, a first-round RT-PCR was run on the TCR CDR3. TCRdb processed the multiplex PCR reads anew with MiXCR; each CDR3 protein has one entry. This sample yields a few hundred thousand distinct CDR3 sequences, of which about 20% are seen a single time; roughly 60% belongs to the top ten. The sample consisted of blood. These receptors were obtained from a man aged 25-45 years with Graves' ophthalmopathy.

This clonotype was found many times. The rearrangement joins TRBV5-1 to TRBJ1-4, with 7 bases lining up with TRBD1. V lost 5 bases to trimming and J lost 2 bases; unmatched junction nucleotides: 9. The CDR3 totals 16 residues. In germline, CDR1 is SGHRS, CDR2 YFSETQ. CDR3 sequence reads: CASSYTGAATNEKLFF. The DNA of the CDR3 is TGCGCCAGCAGTTACACAGGGGCTGCGACTAATGAAAAACTGTTTTTT.

Written as DNA, the CDR3 is TGTGCCAGCAGTGAAAATCTTGATACGCAGTATTTT. Its translation is CASSENLDTQYF. The chain uses TRBV6-1 and TRBJ2-3; D remains unclear. This CDR3 region has 12 residues. The germline V gene has CDR1 MNHNS and CDR2 SASEGT. V lost 2 bases to trimming and J lost 6 bases, with 6 bases between them.

V gene TRBV5-1 combines with J gene TRBJ1-3; weak D call: TRBD1 (5 bases). There are 14 residues in the CDR3. V dropped 3 bases and J dropped 4 bases, with 11 bases sitting between them. From germline, CDR1 is SGHRS and CDR2 YFSETQ. As DNA, the CDR3 is TGCGCCAGCAGCTCCCGGGACTTCGGAAACACCATATATTTT. Translation gives CASSSRDFGNTIYF.

This clonotype was detected ten times or more. The CDR3 sequence: CASSPDRGQPQHF. In DNA, the CDR3 is TGTGCCAGCAGTCCTGACAGGGGACAGCCCCAGCATTTT. The chain couples TRBV6-1 to TRBJ1-5; TRBD1 aligns across 8 bases. Germline V CDR1 and CDR2: MNHNS, SASEGT. V shed 5 bases, J shed 7 bases, and the junction held 4 bases outside the gene matches. The CDR3 runs 13 residues.

This clonotype was counted a few times. The CDR3 sequence: CASSLDATGGLAGKETQYF. The DNA of the CDR3 is TGTGCCAGCAGCTTAGATGCAACCGGGGGACTAGCGGGGAAAGAGACCCAGTACTTC. This sequence joins TRBV11-3 and TRBJ2-5, with 13 bases fitting TRBD2. Germline CDR1 and CDR2: SGHNT and YENEEA. J was trimmed by 3 bases and V by 0 bases; bases with no gene match: 10. This CDR3 region has 19 residues.

This clonotype was seen repeatedly, ten times or more. This chain connects TRBV11-2 to TRBJ2-7; 8 positions agree with TRBD2. The CDR3 is 15 amino acids. V was clipped by 5 bases and J by 2 bases; unmatched bases: 8. Germline CDR1 is SGHAT and CDR2 is FQNNGV. The CDR3 protein is CASSPAGARTYEQYF. CDR3 coding DNA: TGTGCCAGCAGCCCAGCGGGAGCACGGACCTACGAGCAGTACTTC.

This clonotype appeared a few times. This rearrangement joins TRBV15 to TRBJ2-1, with D hard to call. Germline-derived CDR1 and CDR2 are LNHNV and YYDKDF (reference sequence). V lost 2 bases and J 3 bases, leaving 14 bases between the germline ends. This CDR3 has 16 amino acids. CDR3 coding DNA: TGTGCCACCAGCAGACGGACGGCCCCGGGCTACAATGAGCAGTTCTTC. It translates to CATSRRTAPGYNEQFF.

This clonotype rates as medium-sized. V and J are TRBV18 and TRBJ2-3; D is unresolved. This CDR3 region has 15 residues. Germline CDR1 KGHSH, CDR2 LQKENI. Trimming took 0 bases from V and 0 from J, leaving 7 bases between them. The CDR3 loop is CASSPPAQSTDTQYF. The DNA for the CDR3 is TGTGCCAGCTCACCACCGGCACAGAGCACAGATACGCAGTATTTT. The complete variable domain, with remaining parts taken from reference TRBV18 and TRBJ2-3, reads NAGVMQNPRHLVRRRGQEARLRCSPMKGHSHVYWYRQLPEEGLKFMVYLQKENIIDESGMPKERFSAEFPKEGPSILRIQQVVRGDSAAYFCASSPPAQSTDTQYFGPGTRLTVL.

J is TRBJ2-1 and V is TRBV7-3; 12 bases line up with TRBD2. Per the germline V gene, CDR1 is SGHTA and CDR2 is FQGTGA. J gave up 5 bases and V 2 bases, and 1 base lay outside the gene matches. The CDR3 totals 15 residues. This CDR3 is CASSLGTSGHNEQFF. DNA of the CDR3: TGTGCCAGCAGCTTAGGGACTAGCGGGCACAATGAGCAGTTCTTC.

The genes are TRBV5-1 and TRBJ2-7, with TRBD2 as a possible D gene (6 bases). The CDR3 contains 16 residues. CDR1 and CDR2 from the germline V gene are SGHRS and YFSETQ. V gave up 0 bases and J gave up 0 bases, with 13 bases separating them. The CDR3 here is CASSLVSGGVSYEQYF. The CDR3 DNA sequence: TGCGCCAGCAGCTTGGTGAGCGGAGGGGTCTCCTACGAGCAGTACTTC.

This clonotype was seen many times. V is TRBV12-3 or TRBV12-4 and J is TRBJ1-1, with a possible D match to TRBD1 (6 bases). V lost 6 bases, J lost 4 bases, and 18 bases lay in between. The CDR3 spans 15 residues. The CDR3 here is CASSRIQGSSTEAFF. The CDR3 DNA is TGTGCCAGCAGCCGAATACAGGGTTCCTCCACTGAAGCTTTCTTT.

This chain connects TRBV10-3 to TRBJ2-1; a weak D match, TRBD2 (5 bases). Between the trimmed V and J ends, which lost 8 bases and 6 bases, there was a span of 14 bases. The CDR3 covers 13 residues. CDR1 is ENHRY and CDR2 is SYGVKD in the germline V gene. The CDR3 loop reads CAIGISEVNEQFF. In nucleotides, the CDR3 is TGTGCCATCGGGATTAGCGAAGTCAATGAGCAGTTCTTC.

This chain connects TRBV3-1 to TRBJ1-5; tentative D call: TRBD1 (6 bases). Germline CDR1 reads LGHDT; CDR2 reads YNNKEL (reference sequence). The CDR3 length is 17 residues. Between the trimmed V and J ends, which lost 0 bases and 1 base, there was a span of 13 bases. As DNA, the CDR3 is TGTGCCAGCAGCCAAGATAAGGGGGGCGGAAGCAATCAGCCCCAGCATTTT. Residues: CASSQDKGGGSNQPQHF.

The rearrangement joins TRBV6-2 or TRBV6-3 to TRBJ2-6; no clear D gene. Germline CDR1 is MNHEY and CDR2 is SVGEGT. The CDR3 totals 14 residues. V was cut by 7 bases and J by 1 base, with 8 bases left in between. CDR3: CASTKTSGANVLTF. CDR3 bases: TGTGCCAGCACTAAGACGTCTGGGGCCAACGTCCTGACTTTC.

V gene TRBV6-2 or TRBV6-3 combines with J gene TRBJ2-7; D is possibly TRBD1 (5 bases). Germline values: CDR1 MNHEY, CDR2 SVGEGT. V shed 8 bases and J shed 7 bases, with 15 bases lying between them. This CDR3 has 12 residues. The CDR3 region has the DNA TGTGCCAGCTCAATAGGGGTAGGGGAGCAGTACTTC. Translating it yields CASSIGVGEQYF.

This clonotype was picked up a small number of times. V usage is TRBV5-1 and J usage is TRBJ2-1; 11 nucleotides agree with TRBD2. This CDR3 is 17 amino acids long. Germline-derived CDR1 and CDR2 are SGHRS and YFSETQ. With V trimmed by 3 bases and J by 4 bases, 9 bases remained unmatched. Written as DNA, the CDR3 is TGCGCCAGCAGCTCCAGGCCGGGACTAGCGGCATACAATGAGCAGTTCTTC. Its protein is CASSSRPGLAAYNEQFF.

The rearrangement joins TRBV6-2 or TRBV6-3 to TRBJ1-5, with D uncertain. Trimming pared 0 bases from V and 0 bases from J, leaving 6 bases between. This CDR3 has 15 residues. CDR1 and CDR2 from the germline V gene are MNHEY and SVGEGT. DNA for the CDR3: TGTGCCAGCAGTTACTCGGGGAATAGCAATCAGCCCCAGCATTTT. Encoded protein: CASSYSGNSNQPQHF.

CDR3: CASSQVSSKDEQYF. DNA for the CDR3: TGCGCCAGCAGCCAAGTAAGTTCAAAAGACGAGCAGTACTTC. The chain links TRBV4-1 to TRBJ2-7, with D unclear. The CDR3 consists of 14 residues. CDR1 MGHRA and CDR2 YSYEKL come from the germline V gene. V lost 1 base and J lost 5, with 12 bases in between.

The chain combines TRBV27 with TRBJ2-7, with D maybe TRBD1 (6 bases). Trimming shortened V by 5 bases and J by 5 bases, and 13 bases separated the two germline ends. The CDR3 is 13 residues long. Germline V gives CDR1 MNHEY, CDR2 SMNVEV (reference sequence). The chain's CDR3 is CASSPQGIDEQYF. The CDR3, as DNA: TGTGCCAGCAGTCCACAGGGCATCGACGAGCAGTACTTC.

V is TRBV5-1 and J is TRBJ1-5, with D possibly TRBD1 on 6 matching bases. V lost 0 bases and J 3 bases, leaving 10 bases between the germline ends. This CDR3 has 15 amino acids. Germline values: CDR1 SGHRS, CDR2 YFSETQ. The CDR3 DNA is TGCGCCAGCAGCTTGGGAGACAGGATCAATCAGCCCCAGCATTTT. It is translated as CASSLGDRINQPQHF.